A selection of T cell receptor beta chains follows, all from one sample in a study of monozygotic twins with inflammatory bowel disease. TCRdb derives one entry per CDR3 protein from the 5' RACE reads, leaving out DNA. This sample's clone table lists a few hundred thousand distinct CDR3 sequences. Specimen: blood. The receptors here all came from a human donor with ulcerative colitis or Crohn's disease, or a healthy co-twin of an affected twin (not recorded which). The CDR3 runs from the conserved cysteine through the conserved F or W. The order of the fields is V gene, J gene, CDR3 protein.

>TRBV29-1|TRBJ2-7
CSVEPGQGIYEQYF
>TRBV6-5|TRBJ2-1
CAGSWTGPKVGEQFF
>TRBV28|TRBJ1-2
CASSLGHKGYTF
>TRBV25-1|TRBJ1-4
CASTRDSSPGELFF
>TRBV4-1|TRBJ2-5
CASSQDWGQGATQYF
>TRBV6-5|TRBJ1-1
CASSYSNQWRTEAFF
>TRBV18|TRBJ1-6
CASSPVAGNSPLHF
>TRBV6-5|TRBJ1-3
CASSFEDRAGNTIYF
>TRBV19|TRBJ1-5
CASNNRRPRGEGNQPQHF
>TRBV7-9|TRBJ1-1
CASSPRDRGPEAFF
>TRBV5-1|TRBJ1-2
CASSLDSGGGYTF
>TRBV12-3/TRBV12-4|TRBJ1-4
CASRHTGTVNEKLFF
>TRBV5-1|TRBJ2-5
CASSSGPGQGKETQYF
>TRBV11-2|TRBJ2-7
CASSVRDTIYEQYF